This TCR beta chain is from a study of cytomegalovirus exposure and HLA in healthy donors. Study information: About 80 million unique TCRs from HLA-typed donors were held in an early data release.

Of note for this clone: The antigen is unknown.

The PCR was carried out with 60 Vbeta primers and 13 Jbeta primers. The table came from immunoSEQ multiplex PCR; TCRdb's copy has only in-frame clones and leaves some out. Of around 190,000 clones detected, around four fifths appear once; the ten largest clones hold about 1.7%. V shed 6 bases and J 3 bases; nucleotides not matched to a gene: 8. This CDR3 has 15 residues. Per the germline V gene, CDR1 is LGHNT and CDR2 is FRNRAP. Study-level findings and limits: Among the sequence variants, a highly shared cluster was likely an artifact of sequencing. Differences between HLA loci emerged in a later analysis of TCR association rates, with DRB1 most and HLA-C fewest.

Healthy bone marrow donors supplied every sample. Sequenced input: PBMCs. The receptor comes from a man between 40 and 49 years old in good health and CMV-seropositive. This chain uses TRBV12-5 with TRBJ1-2; 9 bases fit TRBD1. The CDR3 nucleotides read TGTGCTAGTGGGACCGGGACAGGGTACGACTATGGCTACACCTTC. Protein: CASGTGTGYDYGYTF.